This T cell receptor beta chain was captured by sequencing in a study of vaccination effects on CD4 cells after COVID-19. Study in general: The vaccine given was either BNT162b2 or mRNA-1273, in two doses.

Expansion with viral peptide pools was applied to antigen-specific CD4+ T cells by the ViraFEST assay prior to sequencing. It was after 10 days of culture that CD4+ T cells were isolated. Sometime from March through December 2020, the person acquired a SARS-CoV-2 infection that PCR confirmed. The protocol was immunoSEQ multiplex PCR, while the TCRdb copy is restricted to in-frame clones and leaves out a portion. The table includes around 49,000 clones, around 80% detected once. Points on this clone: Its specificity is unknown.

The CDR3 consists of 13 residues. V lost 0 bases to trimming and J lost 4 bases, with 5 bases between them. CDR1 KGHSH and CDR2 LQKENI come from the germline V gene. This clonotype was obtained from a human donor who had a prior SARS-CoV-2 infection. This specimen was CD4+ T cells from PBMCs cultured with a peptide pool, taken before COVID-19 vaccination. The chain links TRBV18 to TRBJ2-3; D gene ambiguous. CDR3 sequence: CASSPPRPDTQYF. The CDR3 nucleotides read TGTGCCAGCTCACCACCGAGGCCAGATACGCAGTATTTT.